This record covers a single T cell receptor (beta chain). What it binds is unknown. This sample is part of a study of cytomegalovirus exposure and HLA in healthy donors. Findings and limits, study-wide: In a later analysis, parvovirus B19, influenza, CMV and Epstein-Barr virus appeared linked to several top co-occurrence clusters. Available immune exposure information covered CMV serostatus only. Presence/absence analyses rested on an assumption that sequencing depth was roughly uniform across donors. An analysis was carried out later, and it reportedly showed fewer N-insertions in an Asian-associated ancestry cluster than the approximately 700-donor mean.

Primers included in the PCR were 60 Vbeta and 13 Jbeta primers. This table comes from immunoSEQ multiplex PCR, and its TCRdb copy is limited to in-frame clones, with some not included. This sample has some 130,000 clones, with about 68% found just once. The sequenced material came from PBMCs. This TCR came from a human donor in good health.

The CDR3 DNA follows: TGCGCCAGCAGTGAGTCGGACAACTACGAGCAGTACTTC. This encodes CASSESDNYEQYF. The V gene is TRBV10-1, the J gene TRBJ2-7, with a tentative D call TRBD1 (5 bases). Trimming left V 0 bases short and J 3 bases short, with 6 bases between. The CDR3 length is 13 residues. CDR1 and CDR2 from the germline V gene are WNHNN and SYGVQD (reference sequence).